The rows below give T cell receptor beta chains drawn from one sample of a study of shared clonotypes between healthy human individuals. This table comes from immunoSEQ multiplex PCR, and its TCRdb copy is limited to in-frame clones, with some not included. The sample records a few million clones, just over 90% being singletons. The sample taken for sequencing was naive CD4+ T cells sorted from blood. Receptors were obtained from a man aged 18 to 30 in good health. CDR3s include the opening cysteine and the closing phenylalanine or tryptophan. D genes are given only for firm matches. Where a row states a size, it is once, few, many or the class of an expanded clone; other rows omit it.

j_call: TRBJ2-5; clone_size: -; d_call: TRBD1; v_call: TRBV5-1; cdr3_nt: TGCGCCAGCAGCTGGGGACAGAATAAGTACCAAGAGACCCAGTACTTC; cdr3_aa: CASSWGQNKYQETQYF
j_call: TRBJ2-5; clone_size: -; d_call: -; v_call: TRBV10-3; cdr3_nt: TGTGCCATCAGTGAGTCCGGGGGTATGGGCCAGTACTTC; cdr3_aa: CAISESGGMGQYF
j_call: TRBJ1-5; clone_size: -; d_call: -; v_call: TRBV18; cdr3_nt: TGTGCCAGCTCACCGTCGCAGGCTAGCAATCAGCCCCAGCATTTT; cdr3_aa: CASSPSQASNQPQHF
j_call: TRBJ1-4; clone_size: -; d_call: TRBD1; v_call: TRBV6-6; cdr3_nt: TGTGCCAGCAGCCTGACAGGGGGAAGCGAAAAACTGTTTTTT; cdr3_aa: CASSLTGGSEKLFF
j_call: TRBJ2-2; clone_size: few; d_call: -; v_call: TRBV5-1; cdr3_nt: TGCGCCAGCAGCTTGGGGTCCACCGGGGAGCTGTTTTTT; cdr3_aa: CASSLGSTGELFF
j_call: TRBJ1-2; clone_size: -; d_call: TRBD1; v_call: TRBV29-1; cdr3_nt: TGCAGCGTTAACCGGGACAGGGTATATGGTGGCTACACCTTC; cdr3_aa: CSVNRDRVYGGYTF
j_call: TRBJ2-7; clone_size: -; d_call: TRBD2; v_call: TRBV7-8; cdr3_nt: TGTGCCAGCAGCCCGAGGGAGGTAGCGGGCGAGCAGTACTTC; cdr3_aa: CASSPREVAGEQYF
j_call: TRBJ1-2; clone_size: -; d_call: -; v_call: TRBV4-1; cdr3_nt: TGCGCCAGCAGCCAACCGGGACACTATAACTATGGCTACACCTTC; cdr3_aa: CASSQPGHYNYGYTF
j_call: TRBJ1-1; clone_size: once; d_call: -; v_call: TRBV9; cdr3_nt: TGTGCCAGCAGCGTGGTCCAGGGGACTGAAGCTTTCTTT; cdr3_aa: CASSVVQGTEAFF
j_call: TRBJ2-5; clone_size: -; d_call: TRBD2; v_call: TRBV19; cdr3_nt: TGTGCCAGTAGCACAGGGACTAGCGGGGGGATAAGGCAAGAGACCCAGTACTTC; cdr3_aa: CASSTGTSGGIRQETQYF
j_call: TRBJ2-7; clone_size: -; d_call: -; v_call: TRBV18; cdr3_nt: TGTGCCAGCTCACCAACTCCGTCGGGAGTGGGCTCCTACGAGCAGTACTTC; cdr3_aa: CASSPTPSGVGSYEQYF
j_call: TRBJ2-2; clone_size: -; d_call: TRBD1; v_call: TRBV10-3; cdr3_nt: TGTGCCATCAGCCCCGGGACAGGAGACACCGGGGAGCTGTTTTTT; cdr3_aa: CAISPGTGDTGELFF
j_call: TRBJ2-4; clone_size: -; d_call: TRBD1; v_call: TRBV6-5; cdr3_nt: TGTGCCAGCGCAGAAAGGGACAGGGCCAAAAACATTCAGTACTTC; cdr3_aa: CASAERDRAKNIQYF
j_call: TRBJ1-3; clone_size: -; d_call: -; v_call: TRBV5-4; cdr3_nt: TGTGCCAGCAGCTCGAGTCGTGGGAACACCATATATTTT; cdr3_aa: CASSSSRGNTIYF
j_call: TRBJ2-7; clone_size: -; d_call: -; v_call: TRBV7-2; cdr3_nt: TGTGCCAGCAGCTTAGTCCATAGCGGAATAGGGGTCGAGCAGTACTTC; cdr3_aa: CASSLVHSGIGVEQYF
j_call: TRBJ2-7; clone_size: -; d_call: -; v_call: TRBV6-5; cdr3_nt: TGTGCCAGCAGTTACAGGGGACGGTCCTACGAGCAGTACTTC; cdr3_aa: CASSYRGRSYEQYF
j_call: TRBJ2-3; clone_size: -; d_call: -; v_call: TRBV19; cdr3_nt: TGTGCCAGTAGTATCAAGGGAGATACGCAGTATTTT; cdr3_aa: CASSIKGDTQYF
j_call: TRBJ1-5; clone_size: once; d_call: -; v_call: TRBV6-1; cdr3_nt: TGTGCCAGCAGTGAAGCGGGTTCCAATCAGCCCCAGCATTTT; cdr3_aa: CASSEAGSNQPQHF
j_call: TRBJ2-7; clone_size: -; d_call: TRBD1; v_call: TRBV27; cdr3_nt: TGTGCCAGCAGTTTAGAACCCCCGGGACAGTACCTGGTAGTGCAGTACTTC; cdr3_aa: CASSLEPPGQYLVVQYF
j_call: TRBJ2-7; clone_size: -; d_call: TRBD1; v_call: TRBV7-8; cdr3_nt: TGTGCCAGCAGCGGGACAGGGGCAATCTACGAGCAGTACTTC; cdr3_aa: CASSGTGAIYEQYF
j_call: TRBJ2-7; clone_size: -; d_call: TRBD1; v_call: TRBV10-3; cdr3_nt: TGTGCCGGCCGGGACAGGGGAGCCGACGAGCAGTACTTC; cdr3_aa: CAGRDRGADEQYF
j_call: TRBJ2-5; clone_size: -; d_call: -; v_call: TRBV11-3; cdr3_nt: TGTGCCAGCAGCCCTGCAGGATCTCAAGAGACCCAGTACTTC; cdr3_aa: CASSPAGSQETQYF
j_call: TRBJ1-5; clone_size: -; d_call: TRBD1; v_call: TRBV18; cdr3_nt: TGTGCCAGCTCACTAGACCGACAGGGTTGGGGGAATCAGCCCCAGCATTTT; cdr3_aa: CASSLDRQGWGNQPQHF
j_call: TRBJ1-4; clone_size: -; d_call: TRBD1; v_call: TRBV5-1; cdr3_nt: TGCGCCAGCAGCTTGGGAGTCACGGGACAGACTAATGAAAAACTGTTTTTT; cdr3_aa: CASSLGVTGQTNEKLFF
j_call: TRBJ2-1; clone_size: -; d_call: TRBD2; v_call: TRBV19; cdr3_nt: TGTGCCAGTAGTATAGACGCCGGGAGGGCCTACAATGAGCAGTTCTTC; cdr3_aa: CASSIDAGRAYNEQFF
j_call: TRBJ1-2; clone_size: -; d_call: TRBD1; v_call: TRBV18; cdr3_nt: TGTGCCAGCTCACTAGGGACAGTTCCAGCCTATGGCTACACCTTC; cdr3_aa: CASSLGTVPAYGYTF
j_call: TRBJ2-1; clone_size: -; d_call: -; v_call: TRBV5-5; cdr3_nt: TGTGCCAGCAGCCCCAGGTTGAATGAGCAGTTCTTC; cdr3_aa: CASSPRLNEQFF
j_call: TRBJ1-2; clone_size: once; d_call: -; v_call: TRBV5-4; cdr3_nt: TGTGCCAGCAGCTCGAGCTTGACCCCATCGGGCTATGGCTACACCTTC; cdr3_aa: CASSSSLTPSGYGYTF
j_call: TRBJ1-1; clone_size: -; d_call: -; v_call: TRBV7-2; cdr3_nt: TGTGCCAGCAGCCGGGACGGCATGAACACTGAAGCTTTCTTT; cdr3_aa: CASSRDGMNTEAFF
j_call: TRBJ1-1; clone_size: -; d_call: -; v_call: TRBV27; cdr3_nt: TGTGCCAGCAGCCTAACCACCCGCAGGTTGACTGAAGCTTTCTTT; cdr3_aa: CASSLTTRRLTEAFF
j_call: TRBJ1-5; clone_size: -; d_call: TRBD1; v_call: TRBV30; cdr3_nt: TGTGCCTGGAGTCGGACAGGGGTTAATCAGCCCCAGCATTTT; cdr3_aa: CAWSRTGVNQPQHF
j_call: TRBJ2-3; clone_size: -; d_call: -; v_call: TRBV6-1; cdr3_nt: TGTGCCAGCAGTGTTTCAAAAGGAGGCACAGATACGCAGTATTTT; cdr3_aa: CASSVSKGGTDTQYF
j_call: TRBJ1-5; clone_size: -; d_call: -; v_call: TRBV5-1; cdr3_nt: TGCGCCAGCAGTTGGGACGGTAATCAGCCCCAGCATTTT; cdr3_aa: CASSWDGNQPQHF
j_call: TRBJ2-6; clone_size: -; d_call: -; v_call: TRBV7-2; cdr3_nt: TGTGCCAGCAGCTTCTGGGCGGCGGGGATCGCTGGGGCCAACGTCCTGACTTTC; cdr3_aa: CASSFWAAGIAGANVLTF
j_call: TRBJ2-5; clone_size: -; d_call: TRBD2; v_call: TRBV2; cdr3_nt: TGTGCCAGCCGGCGGGGGAGAGGTCAAGAGACCCAGTACTTC; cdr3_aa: CASRRGRGQETQYF
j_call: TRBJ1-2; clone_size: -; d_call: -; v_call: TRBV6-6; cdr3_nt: TGTGCCAGCAGGACTGACGACACCTACTATGGCTACACCTTC; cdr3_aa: CASRTDDTYYGYTF
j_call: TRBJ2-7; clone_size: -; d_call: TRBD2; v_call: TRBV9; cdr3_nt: TGTGCCAGCAGCGAGGGGGGACTAGGTTCTGGCGAGCAGTACTTC; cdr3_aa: CASSEGGLGSGEQYF
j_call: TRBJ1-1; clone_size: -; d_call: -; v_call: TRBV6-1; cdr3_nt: TGTGCCAGCAGTGAAGCGGGTGGGGTCAAGTTGAACACTGAAGCTTTCTTT; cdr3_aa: CASSEAGGVKLNTEAFF
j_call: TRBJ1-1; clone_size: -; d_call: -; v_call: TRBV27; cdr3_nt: TGTGCCAGCAGTTTAGTCCGGGGGGCGAATGAAGCTTTCTTT; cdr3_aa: CASSLVRGANEAFF
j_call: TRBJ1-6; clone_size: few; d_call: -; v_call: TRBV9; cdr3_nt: TGTGCCAGCAGCCGGGACTTTAATTCACCCCTCCACTTT; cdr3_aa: CASSRDFNSPLHF
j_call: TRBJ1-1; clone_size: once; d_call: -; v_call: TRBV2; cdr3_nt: TGTGCCAGCAGTGAAGAGAGTTTGGGGGGTTTGAACACTGAAGCTTTCTTT; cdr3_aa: CASSEESLGGLNTEAFF